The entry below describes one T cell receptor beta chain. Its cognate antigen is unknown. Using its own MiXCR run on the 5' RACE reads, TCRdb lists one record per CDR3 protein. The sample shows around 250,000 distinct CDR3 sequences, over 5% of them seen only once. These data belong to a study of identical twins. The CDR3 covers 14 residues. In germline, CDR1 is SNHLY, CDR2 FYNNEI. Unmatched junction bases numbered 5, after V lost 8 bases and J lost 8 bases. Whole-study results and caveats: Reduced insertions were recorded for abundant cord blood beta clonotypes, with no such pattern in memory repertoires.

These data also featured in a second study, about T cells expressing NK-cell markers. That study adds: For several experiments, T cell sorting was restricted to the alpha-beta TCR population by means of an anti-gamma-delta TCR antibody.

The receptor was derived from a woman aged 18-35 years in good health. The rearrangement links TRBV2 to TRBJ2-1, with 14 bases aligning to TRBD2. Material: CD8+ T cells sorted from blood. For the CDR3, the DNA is TGTGCCAGCGGACTAGCGGGGGGTTTCGATGAGCAGTTCTTC. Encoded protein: CASGLAGGFDEQFF. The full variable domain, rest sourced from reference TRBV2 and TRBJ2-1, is EPEVTQTPSHQVTQMGQEVILRCVPISNHLYFYWYRQILGQKVEFLVSFYNNEISEKSEIFDDQFSVERPDGSNFTLKIRSTKLEDSAMYFCASGLAGGFDEQFFGPGTRLTVL.